The 8 T cell receptor beta chains listed next were all sequenced from one sample in a study of identical twins. Via MiXCR, TCRdb re-called the 5' RACE reads, giving one row per CDR3 protein. The sample has under 1 million distinct CDR3 sequences, around 12% seen once. These data also featured in a second study, about yellow fever vaccine responses in identical twins.

The sequenced sample consisted of PBMCs. Receptors were obtained from a woman between 18 and 29 years old in good health.

This chain links TRBV6-1 with TRBJ2-7; 7 bases match TRBD1. The V segment lost 4 bases and the J segment 2 bases; nucleotides outside the gene matches: 11. CDR3 length equals 16 residues. From germline, CDR1 is MNHNS and CDR2 SASEGT. This chain's CDR3 is CASSGHRTGTAYEQYF. CDR3 nucleotides: TGTGCCAGCAGTGGACATCGTACCGGGACAGCCTACGAGCAGTACTTC.

CDR3 sequence: CASSQFTGGWPQHF. The DNA of the CDR3 is TGTGCCAGCAGCCAATTTACAGGGGGATGGCCCCAGCATTTT. The chain links TRBV4-2 to TRBJ1-5, with 8 bases aligning to TRBD1. Losses at the gene ends were 2 bases for V and 9 bases for J; bases not matched to a gene: 6. Germline-derived CDR1 and CDR2 are LGHNA and YNFKEQ. This CDR3 region has 14 residues.

The chain has TRBV18 and TRBJ1-1; TRBD1 might be the D (5 bases). The CDR3 length is 13 residues. The V end was cut by 3 bases, the J end by 5 bases, with 10 bases between. Looked up from germline, CDR1 is KGHSH and CDR2 is LQKENI. CDR3 sequence: CASSPGGLTEAFF. The DNA of the CDR3 is TGTGCCAGCTCACCGGGGGGTCTGACTGAAGCTTTCTTT.

The chain links TRBV27 to TRBJ2-6; D remains ambiguous. CDR3 length equals 16 residues. The germline V and J ends were trimmed by 5 bases and 1 base, with 12 bases remaining between them. CDR1 and CDR2 from the germline V gene are MNHEY and SMNVEV (reference sequence). The CDR3 region is CASSRKGASGANVLTF. The DNA for the CDR3 is TGTGCCAGCAGTCGAAAGGGCGCGTCTGGGGCCAACGTCCTGACTTTC. Combining the CDR3 with reference TRBV27 and TRBJ2-6 gives the whole variable domain EAQVTQNPRYLITVTGKKLTVTCSQNMNHEYMSWYRQDPGLGLRQIYYSMNVEVTDKGDVPEGYKVSRKEKRNFPLILESPSPNQTSLYFCASSRKGASGANVLTFGAGSRLTVL.

This clonotype was counted a few times. The chain recombines TRBV7-3 with TRBJ2-1; D remains ambiguous. The CDR3 has 16 residues. Germline V CDR1 and CDR2: SGHTA, FQGTGA. V gave up 5 bases and J gave up 5 bases, with 19 bases separating them. The CDR3 loop is CASSLNPNSGDNEQFF. CDR3 sequence (DNA): TGTGCCAGCAGCCTCAACCCTAATTCAGGAGACAATGAGCAGTTCTTC.

This clonotype was observed a few times. The chain joins TRBV11-1 to TRBJ2-4, with 7 bases fitting TRBD1. The germline V gene encodes CDR1 SGHAT and CDR2 FQDESV (reference sequence). The CDR3 has 13 amino acids. V lost 5 bases to trimming and J lost 8 bases; unmatched junction nucleotides: 6. In nucleotides, the CDR3 is TGTGCCAGCAGCGGCGAGGGGGCAGACATTCAGTACTTC. Translated, it gives CASSGEGADIQYF.

The chain combines TRBV29-1 with TRBJ2-5; TRBD1 might be the D (6 bases). Germline CDR1 SQVTM, CDR2 ANQGSEA. With 1 base removed from V and 2 bases from J, the gap between germline ends came to 11 bases. The CDR3 runs 14 residues. The CDR3 DNA reads as TGCAGCGTTGAAGGGGACATTTCTCAAGAGACCCAGTACTTC. Amino acids: CSVEGDISQETQYF.

This sequence joins TRBV6-5 and TRBJ1-6; 9 nucleotides agree with TRBD1. Germline V gives CDR1 MNHEY, CDR2 SVGAGI. The CDR3 sequence is 15 residues long. Unmatched junction bases numbered 3, after V lost 2 bases and J lost 7 bases. The CDR3 nucleotides are TGTGCCAGCAGTTACCGGACAGGGGCGAATTCACCCCTCCACTTT. Translating gives CASSYRTGANSPLHF.